This T cell receptor (beta chain) was sequenced in a study of T cells after yellow fever vaccination. Across the study: Preparing low-cell-number fractions relied on SMART-Seq v4 Ultra Low Input.

MiXCR was run by TCRdb on the 5' RACE reads, yielding one entry per CDR3 protein. The table lists 120,000 or so distinct CDR3 sequences, around 15% of them singletons. Trimming at V came to 6 bases and at J to 4 bases, leaving 8 bases not matched to a gene. This CDR3 region has 15 residues. This sample comprised CD8+ T cells sorted from PBMCs, obtained 5 days after the yellow fever booster vaccination. The chain recombines TRBV12-3 or TRBV12-4 with TRBJ1-2; TRBD1 agrees at 10 bases. This receptor was obtained from a man younger than 35 who received the YFV17D yellow fever vaccine. The CDR3 is CASSLTGTGVYGYTF. CDR3 DNA: TGTGCCAGCAGCCTAACCGGGACAGGGGTCTATGGCTACACCTTC.